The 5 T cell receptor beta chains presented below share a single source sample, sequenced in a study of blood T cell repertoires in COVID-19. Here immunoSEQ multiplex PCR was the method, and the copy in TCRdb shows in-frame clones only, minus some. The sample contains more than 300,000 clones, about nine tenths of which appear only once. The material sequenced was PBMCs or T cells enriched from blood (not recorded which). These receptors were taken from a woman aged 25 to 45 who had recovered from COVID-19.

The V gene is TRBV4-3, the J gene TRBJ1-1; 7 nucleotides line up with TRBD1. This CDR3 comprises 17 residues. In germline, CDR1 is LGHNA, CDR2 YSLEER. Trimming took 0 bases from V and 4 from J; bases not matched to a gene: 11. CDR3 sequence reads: CASSQDLIRGLSTEAFF. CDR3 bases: TGCGCCAGCAGCCAAGATCTGATAAGGGGGCTTAGCACTGAAGCTTTCTTT.

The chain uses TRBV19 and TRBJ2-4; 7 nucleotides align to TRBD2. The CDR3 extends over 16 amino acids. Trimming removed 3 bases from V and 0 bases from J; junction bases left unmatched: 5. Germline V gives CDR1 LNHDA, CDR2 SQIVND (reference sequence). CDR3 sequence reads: CASSIWLAEAKNIQYF. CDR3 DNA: TGTGCCAGTAGTATTTGGCTAGCGGAAGCCAAAAACATTCAGTACTTC.

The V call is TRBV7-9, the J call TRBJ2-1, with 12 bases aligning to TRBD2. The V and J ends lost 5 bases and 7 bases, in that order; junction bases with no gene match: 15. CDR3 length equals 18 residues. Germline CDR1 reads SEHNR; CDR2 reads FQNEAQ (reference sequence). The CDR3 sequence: CASSPPVGSTSGRNEQFF. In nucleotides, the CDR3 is TGTGCCAGCAGCCCCCCAGTTGGGTCGACTAGCGGGAGAAATGAGCAGTTCTTC.

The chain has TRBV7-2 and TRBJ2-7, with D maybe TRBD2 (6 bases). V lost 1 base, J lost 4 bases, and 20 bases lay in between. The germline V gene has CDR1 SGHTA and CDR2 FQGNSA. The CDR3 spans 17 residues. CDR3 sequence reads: CASSLEFAGTSGYEQYF. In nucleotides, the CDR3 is TGTGCCAGCAGCTTAGAATTCGCCGGGACTTCCGGATACGAGCAGTACTTC.

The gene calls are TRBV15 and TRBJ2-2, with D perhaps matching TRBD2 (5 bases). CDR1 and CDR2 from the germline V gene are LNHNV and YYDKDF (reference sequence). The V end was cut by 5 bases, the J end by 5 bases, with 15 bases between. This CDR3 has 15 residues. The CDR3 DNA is TGTGCCACCAGCGGTGGACTTAGAGGAACCGGGGAGCTGTTTTTT. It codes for CATSGGLRGTGELFF.